Listed below are T cell receptor beta chains from one sample, sequenced in a study of tacrolimus-resistant gene-edited T cells for transplant recipients. Repertoires were generated with immunoSEQ multiplex PCR, while TCRdb's copy carries only in-frame clones and drops some. The table includes about 690 clones, around 46% detected once. Sequencing was performed on a CMV-specific product grown in culture. The receptors stem from a human donor in good health, a blood donor. CDR3s include the opening cysteine and the closing phenylalanine or tryptophan. D genes are given only for firm matches. A clone size is listed for some rows: how often the clone was seen (once, few, many), or a class if it is expanded.

clone_size j_call d_call v_call cdr3_aa cdr3_nt
NA TRBJ2-3 TRBD1 TRBV11-2 CASSFGQAQSTDTQYF TGTGCCAGCTCCTTCGGACAGGCGCAAAGCACAGATACGCAGTATTTT
NA TRBJ1-2 NA TRBV4-1 CASSQDQGSAYGYTF TGCGCCAGCAGCCAAGATCAGGGATCCGCCTATGGCTACACCTTC
NA TRBJ2-2 TRBD2 TRBV4-2 CASSQVLADLGELFF TGTGCCAGCAGCCAGGTTCTAGCGGACCTGGGGGAGCTGTTTTTT
few TRBJ2-2 NA TRBV21-1 CASSKEQGASSGMNTGELFF TGTGCCAGCAGCAAAGAACAGGGGGCGAGTAGCGGGATGAACACCGGGGAGCTGTTTTTT
NA TRBJ2-7 NA TRBV19 CASSMPGTSYEQYF TGTGCCAGTAGTATGCCAGGGACTTCCTACGAGCAGTACTTC
NA TRBJ2-3 NA TRBV19 CASSILNTQYF TGTGCCAGTAGTATCTTGAATACGCAGTATTTT
once TRBJ2-1 NA TRBV10-3 CAISTGNEQFF TGTGCCATCAGTACAGGGAATGAGCAGTTCTTC
medium-sized TRBJ1-2 NA TRBV29-1 CSVAGGASYGYTF TGCAGCGTTGCAGGAGGCGCAAGCTATGGCTACACCTTC
medium-sized TRBJ1-5 NA TRBV6-5 CASSRTEPQHF TGTGCCAGCAGTAGGACGGAGCCCCAGCATTTT
NA TRBJ2-7 TRBD2 TRBV11-2 CASSLVEWGLSAEQYF TGTGCCAGCAGCTTAGTAGAGTGGGGACTATCCGCCGAGCAGTACTTC
NA TRBJ1-5 NA TRBV30 CAWSSGRTQHF TGTGCCTGGAGTTCAGGGAGGACCCAGCATTTT
NA TRBJ2-1 NA TRBV30 CAWIPNRGEQFF TGTGCCTGGATCCCCAACCGAGGTGAGCAGTTCTTC
medium-sized TRBJ1-3 NA TRBV30 CASVGVPGNTIYF TGTGCCTCGGTGGGGGTCCCTGGAAACACCATATATTTT
few TRBJ1-2 NA TRBV2 CASSVVRTGYTF TGTGCCAGCAGTGTAGTACGGACTGGCTACACCTTC
NA TRBJ2-3 TRBD1 TRBV11-2 CASSSYRGRGDTQYF TGTGCCAGCAGCAGCTACAGGGGGCGCGGAGATACGCAGTATTTT
once TRBJ1-2 TRBD1 TRBV7-2 CASSPGQEQLLNYGYTF TGTGCCAGCAGCCCAGGACAGGAGCAACTATTAAACTATGGCTACACCTTC
once TRBJ2-1 NA TRBV27 CASTSDGAYSGPRGNEQFF TGTGCCAGCACCTCCGACGGTGCATATAGCGGCCCAAGAGGAAATGAGCAGTTCTTC
NA TRBJ2-2 NA TRBV30 CAWRAFYTGELFF TGTGCCTGGAGGGCTTTCTACACCGGGGAGCTGTTTTTT
large TRBJ1-1 NA TRBV13 CASSLAQEGTEAFF TGTGCCAGCAGCTTAGCACAGGAAGGGACTGAAGCTTTCTTT
NA TRBJ1-1 NA TRBV30 CAWSDSVEAFF TGTGCCTGGAGTGATTCGGTAGAAGCTTTCTTT
few TRBJ2-7 NA TRBV5-8 CASSRQGGYEQYF TGTGCCAGCAGCCGGCAGGGAGGATACGAGCAGTACTTC
NA TRBJ2-5 NA TRBV3-1/TRBV3-2 CASSQPHPETQYF TGTGCCAGCAGCCAACCACATCCCGAGACCCAGTACTTC
few TRBJ2-7 TRBD2 TRBV5-5 CASSFRLAGDHEQYF TGTGCCAGCAGCTTTCGACTAGCGGGAGATCACGAGCAGTACTTC
few TRBJ2-3 NA TRBV5-5 CASSVPPGGSTDTQYF TGTGCCAGCAGCGTCCCGCCGGGCGGTAGCACAGATACGCAGTATTTT
NA TRBJ1-4 NA TRBV7-9 CASSPPGRGEKLFF TGTGCCAGCAGCCCCCCGGGACGGGGTGAAAAACTGTTTTTT
NA TRBJ1-1 NA TRBV7-9 CASSLLRGTTEAFF TGTGCCAGCAGCTTACTTAGGGGTACCACTGAAGCTTTCTTT
NA TRBJ2-7 TRBD1 TRBV30 CAIRTGFYEQYF TGTGCCATCAGGACAGGCTTCTACGAGCAGTACTTC
few TRBJ1-1 NA TRBV5-1 CASSLAGGRGTEAFF TGCGCCAGCAGCTTGGCAGGAGGACGGGGCACTGAAGCTTTCTTT
few TRBJ1-1 NA TRBV30 CAWSEQDEAFF TGTGCCTGGAGTGAACAGGATGAAGCTTTCTTT
medium-sized TRBJ2-1 NA TRBV10-3 CAISAGNEQFF TGTGCCATCAGCGCGGGGAATGAGCAGTTCTTC
NA TRBJ2-7 NA TRBV30 CAWTPPLVGSYEQYF TGTGCCTGGACGCCCCCATTGGTGGGTTCCTACGAGCAGTACTTC
NA TRBJ1-4 TRBD1 TRBV4-2 CASSQDSLSTGNEKLFF TGTGCCAGCAGCCAAGATAGTCTCTCGACAGGGAATGAAAAACTGTTTTTT
few TRBJ2-6 NA TRBV18 CASSPAGTHSGANVLTF TGTGCCAGCTCACCTGCCGGGACACATTCTGGGGCCAACGTCCTGACTTTC
NA TRBJ1-2 NA TRBV5-1 CASSLGDRRLNYGYTF TGCGCCAGCAGCTTGGGAGACAGGCGATTGAACTATGGCTACACCTTC
NA TRBJ2-1 NA TRBV4-2 CASSHGTGDYNGQFF TGTGCCAGCAGCCACGGGACTGGAGATTACAATGGGCAGTTCTTC
NA TRBJ2-1 TRBD2 TRBV3-1/TRBV3-2 CASSPRLAGPLNEQFF TGTGCCAGCAGCCCTCGACTAGCGGGTCCTCTCAATGAGCAGTTCTTC
NA TRBJ2-3 NA TRBV21-1 CASSKGTSGRGADTQYF TGTGCCAGCAGCAAGGGTACTAGCGGGAGGGGGGCAGATACGCAGTATTTT
NA TRBJ2-5 NA TRBV10-1 CASSESRRVQETQYF TGCGCCAGCAGTGAGTCTAGGCGGGTACAAGAGACCCAGTACTTC
NA TRBJ2-5 NA TRBV27 CASSLSASGVRTQYF TGTGCCAGCAGTTTATCGGCCTCTGGCGTAAGAACCCAGTACTTC
NA TRBJ2-3 TRBD2 TRBV28 CASSNAGLGSTDTQYF TGTGCCAGCAGTAACGCGGGACTAGGGAGCACAGATACGCAGTATTTT
NA TRBJ1-6 TRBD1 TRBV11-2 CASSLGQGIITLHF TGTGCCAGCAGCTTAGGACAGGGAATAATAACCCTCCACTTT
NA TRBJ2-7 TRBD1 TRBV27 CASSLSGGFSYEQYF TGTGCCAGCAGTTTATCAGGGGGCTTCTCCTACGAGCAGTACTTC
NA TRBJ1-1 NA TRBV27 CASKPGRQSFMNTEAFF TGTGCCAGCAAACCAGGGCGACAGTCATTCATGAACACTGAAGCTTTCTTT
NA TRBJ2-1 NA TRBV19 CASNSGGPSEQFF TGTGCCAGTAACTCGGGGGGCCCAAGTGAGCAGTTCTTC
few TRBJ1-5 NA TRBV30 CAWNGGFNQPQHF TGTGCCTGGAATGGGGGGTTCAATCAGCCCCAGCATTTT
NA TRBJ2-1 TRBD2 TRBV27 CASSLGGSYNEQFF TGTGCCAGCAGTCTTGGCGGGAGCTACAATGAGCAGTTCTTC
NA TRBJ1-2 NA TRBV6-1 CASSELGQTYYGYTF TGTGCCAGCAGTGAACTAGGACAGACCTACTATGGCTACACCTTC
NA TRBJ2-5 TRBD1 TRBV6-5 CASSIPGGGETQYF TGTGCCAGCAGTATTCCAGGGGGTGGTGAGACCCAGTACTTC
NA TRBJ1-1 NA TRBV6-1 CASSNGGSDTEAFF TGTGCCAGCAGCAACGGCGGATCAGACACTGAAGCTTTCTTT
NA TRBJ2-7 NA TRBV11-2 CASSSFYEQYF TGTGCCAGCAGCTCCTTCTACGAGCAGTACTTC
medium-sized TRBJ2-2 NA TRBV3-1/TRBV3-2 CASSQVRFYTGELFF TGTGCCAGCAGCCAAGTCCGGTTTTATACCGGGGAGCTGTTTTTT
once TRBJ1-3 NA TRBV6-5 CASSVRTTGNTIYF TGTGCCAGCTCCGTAAGGACGACCGGAAACACCATATATTTT